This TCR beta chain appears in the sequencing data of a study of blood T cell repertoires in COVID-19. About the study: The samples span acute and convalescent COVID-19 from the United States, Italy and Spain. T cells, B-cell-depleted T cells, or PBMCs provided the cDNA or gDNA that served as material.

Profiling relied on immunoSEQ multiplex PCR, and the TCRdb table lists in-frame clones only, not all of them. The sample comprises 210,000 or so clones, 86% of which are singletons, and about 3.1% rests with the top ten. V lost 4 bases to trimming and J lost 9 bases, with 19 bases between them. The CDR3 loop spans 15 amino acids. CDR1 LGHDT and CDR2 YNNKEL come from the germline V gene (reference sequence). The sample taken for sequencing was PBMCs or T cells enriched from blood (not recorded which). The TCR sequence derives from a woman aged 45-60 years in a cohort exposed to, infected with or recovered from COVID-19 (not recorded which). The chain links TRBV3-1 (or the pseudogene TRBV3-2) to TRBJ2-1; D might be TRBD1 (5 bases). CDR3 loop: CASSRTPQGWGEQFF. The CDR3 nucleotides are TGTGCCAGCAGCCGCACCCCCCAGGGTTGGGGTGAGCAGTTCTTC.